The clone carrying this T cell receptor (beta chain) was picked up many times. Its antigen is currently unknown. This entry comes from a study of CD8 T cells in ankylosing spondylitis. Findings and limits, study-wide: Enrichment of disease-linked clones was reportedly significant in matched ankylosing spondylitis synovial fluid.

Germline lookup yields CDR1 SGDLS and CDR2 YYNGEE. The CDR3 covers 15 residues. V was pared by 0 bases and J by 2 bases, with 9 bases between. As the method for making TCR beta libraries, quantitative 5'-RACE with molecular barcodes was used. A single record per CDR3 protein comes from TCRdb applying MiXCR to the 5' RACE reads. The table shows approximately 24,000 distinct CDR3 sequences, with under 3% occurring only once. Sequencing was performed on blood, either unsorted or a sorted T cell fraction (not recorded which). This clonotype was sampled from a female donor with ankylosing spondylitis or in good health (not recorded which). The chain combines TRBV9 with TRBJ1-5, with D perhaps matching TRBD1 (5 bases). The CDR3 here is CASSVAGAGNQPQHF. CDR3 in DNA: TGTGCCAGCAGCGTAGCCGGGGCGGGCAATCAGCCCCAGCATTTT.